One TCR beta chain is described in this entry. The antigen is undetermined. The record originates from a study of identical twins. General study findings and limits: High-abundance cord blood beta clonotypes had fewer insertions; memory repertoires showed none.

With template switching, a universal primer site was added, and the cDNA carried unique molecular identifiers. TCRdb redid the calling of the 5' RACE reads with MiXCR, one entry per CDR3 protein. The sample holds roughly 700,000 distinct CDR3 sequences, under 9% seen once. Trimming removed 8 bases at V and 4 bases at J, with 18 bases between. The CDR3 has 13 residues. Germline loops: CDR1 DFQATT, CDR2 SNEGSKA (reference sequence). The sample was also reused in another study, on yellow fever vaccine responses in identical twins. That work states: Twins' vaccine T cell responses were reported to seem partly convergent and partly personalized.

The chain joins TRBV20-1 to TRBJ2-7, with no clear D. The source of this sequence is a woman aged 18-29 years in good health. The sequencing input was PBMCs. CDR3 in DNA: TGCAGTACAACAACCCCCTCTTATTACGAGCAGTACTTC. Its translation is CSTTTPSYYEQYF.